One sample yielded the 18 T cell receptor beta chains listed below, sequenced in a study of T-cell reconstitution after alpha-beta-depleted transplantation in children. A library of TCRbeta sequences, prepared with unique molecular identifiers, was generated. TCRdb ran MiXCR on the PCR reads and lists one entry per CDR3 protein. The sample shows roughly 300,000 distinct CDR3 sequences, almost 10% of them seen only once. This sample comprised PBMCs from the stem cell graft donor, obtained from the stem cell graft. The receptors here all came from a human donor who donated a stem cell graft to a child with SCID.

CDR3 nucleotide sequence: TGCGCCAGCAGCGATGGACAGCTTAACACCGGGGAGCTGTTTTTT. It is translated as CASSDGQLNTGELFF. The V gene is TRBV5-1, the J gene TRBJ2-2; D possibly corresponds to TRBD1 (6 bases). The CDR3 spans 15 residues. Germline CDR1 reads SGHRS; CDR2 reads YFSETQ. V dropped 4 bases and J dropped 2 bases, with 12 bases sitting between them.

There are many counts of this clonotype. The CDR3 spells CASSLRLAVNTGELFF. CDR3 nucleotides: TGCGCCAGCAGCTTGCGGCTAGCGGTAAACACCGGGGAGCTGTTTTTT. The chain employs TRBV5-1 and TRBJ2-2, with 7 bases that match TRBD2. V dropped 1 base and J dropped 2; count of bases not matched to a gene: 5. The CDR3 contains 16 residues. Per the germline V gene, CDR1 is SGHRS and CDR2 is YFSETQ.

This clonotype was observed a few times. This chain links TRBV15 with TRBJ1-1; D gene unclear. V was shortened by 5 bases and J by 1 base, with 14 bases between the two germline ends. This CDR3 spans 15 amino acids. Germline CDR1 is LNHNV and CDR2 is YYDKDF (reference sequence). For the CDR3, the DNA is TGTGCCACCAGCTACTCCCCAACCGGGAACACTGAAGCTTTCTTT. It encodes CATSYSPTGNTEAFF.

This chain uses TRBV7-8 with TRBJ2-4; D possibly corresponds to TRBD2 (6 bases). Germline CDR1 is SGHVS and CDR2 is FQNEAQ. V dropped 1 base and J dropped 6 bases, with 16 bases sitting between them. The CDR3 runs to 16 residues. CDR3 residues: CASSLDVRGGRNIQYF. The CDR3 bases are TGTGCCAGCAGCTTAGACGTCCGGGGAGGTAGAAACATTCAGTACTTC.

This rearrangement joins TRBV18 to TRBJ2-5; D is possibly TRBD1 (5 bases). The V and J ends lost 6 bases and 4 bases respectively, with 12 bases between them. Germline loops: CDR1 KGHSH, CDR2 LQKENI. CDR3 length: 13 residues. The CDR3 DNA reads TGTGCCAGCTCGGCAGGGTTGGCAGAGACCCAGTACTTC. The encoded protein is CASSAGLAETQYF.

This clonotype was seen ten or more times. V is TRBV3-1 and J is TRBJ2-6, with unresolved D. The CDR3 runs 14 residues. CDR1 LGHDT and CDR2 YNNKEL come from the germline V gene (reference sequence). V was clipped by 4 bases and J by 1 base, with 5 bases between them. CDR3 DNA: TGTGCCAGCAGCCTCCAATCTGGGGCCAACGTCCTGACTTTC. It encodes CASSLQSGANVLTF.

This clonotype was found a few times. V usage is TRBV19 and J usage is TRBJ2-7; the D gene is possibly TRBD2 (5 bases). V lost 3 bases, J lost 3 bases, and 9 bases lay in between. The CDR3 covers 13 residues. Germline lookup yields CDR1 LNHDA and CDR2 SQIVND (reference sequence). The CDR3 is CASSMVRDYEQYF. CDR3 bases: TGTGCCAGTAGTATGGTCCGGGACTACGAGCAGTACTTC. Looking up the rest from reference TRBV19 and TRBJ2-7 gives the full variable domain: DGGITQSPKYLFRKEGQNVTLSCEQNLNHDAMYWYRQDPGQGLRLIYYSQIVNDFQKGDIAEGYSVSREKKESFPLTVTSAQKNPTAFYLCASSMVRDYEQYFGPGTRLTVT.

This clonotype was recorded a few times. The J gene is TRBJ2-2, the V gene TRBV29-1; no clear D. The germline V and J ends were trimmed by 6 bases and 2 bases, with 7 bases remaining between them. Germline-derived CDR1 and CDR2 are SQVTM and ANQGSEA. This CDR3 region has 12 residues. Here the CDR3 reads CSVVGNTGELFF. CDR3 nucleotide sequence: TGCAGCGTGGTAGGCAACACCGGGGAGCTGTTTTTT.

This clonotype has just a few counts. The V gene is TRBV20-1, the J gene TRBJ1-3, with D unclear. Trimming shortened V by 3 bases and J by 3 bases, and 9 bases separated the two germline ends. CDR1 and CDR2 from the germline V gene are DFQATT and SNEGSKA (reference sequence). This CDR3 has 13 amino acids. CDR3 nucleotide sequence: TGCAGTGCTAGGATCACCGGTGGAAACACCATATATTTT. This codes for CSARITGGNTIYF.

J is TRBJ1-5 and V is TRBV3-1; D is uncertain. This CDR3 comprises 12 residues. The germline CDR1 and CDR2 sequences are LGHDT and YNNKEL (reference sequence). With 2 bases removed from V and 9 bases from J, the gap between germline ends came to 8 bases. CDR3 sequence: CASSQSWGPQHF. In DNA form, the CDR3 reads TGTGCCAGCAGCCAAAGTTGGGGGCCCCAGCATTTT.

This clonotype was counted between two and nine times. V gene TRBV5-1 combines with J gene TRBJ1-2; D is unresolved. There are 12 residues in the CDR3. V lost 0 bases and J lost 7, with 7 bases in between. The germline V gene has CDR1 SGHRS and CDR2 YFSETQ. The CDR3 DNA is TGCGCCAGCAGCTTGGCGGGGTTTGGCTACACCTTC. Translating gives CASSLAGFGYTF.

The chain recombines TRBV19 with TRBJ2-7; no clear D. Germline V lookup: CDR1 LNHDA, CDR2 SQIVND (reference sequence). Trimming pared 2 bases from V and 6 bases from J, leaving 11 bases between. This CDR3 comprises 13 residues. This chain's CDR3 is CASSISVSAEQYF. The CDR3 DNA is TGTGCCAGTAGTATAAGTGTGTCTGCCGAGCAGTACTTC.

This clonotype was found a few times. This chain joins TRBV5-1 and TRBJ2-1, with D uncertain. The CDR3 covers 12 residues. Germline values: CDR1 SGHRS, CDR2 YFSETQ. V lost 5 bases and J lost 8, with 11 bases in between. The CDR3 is CASRDQAHEQFF. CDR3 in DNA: TGCGCCAGCAGAGATCAGGCCCATGAGCAGTTCTTC.

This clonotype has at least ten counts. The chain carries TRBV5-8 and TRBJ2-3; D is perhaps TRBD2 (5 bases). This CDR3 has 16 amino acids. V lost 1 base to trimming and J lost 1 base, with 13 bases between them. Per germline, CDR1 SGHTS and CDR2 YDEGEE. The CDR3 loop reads CASSLSSGVGTDTQYF. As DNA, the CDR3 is TGTGCCAGCAGCTTGTCATCCGGGGTTGGCACAGATACGCAGTATTTT. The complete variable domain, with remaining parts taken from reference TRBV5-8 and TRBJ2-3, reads EAGVTQSPTHLIKTRGQQATLRCSPISGHTSVYWYQQALGLGLQFLLWYDEGEERNRGNFPPRFSGRQFPNYSSELNVNALELEDSALYLCASSLSSGVGTDTQYFGPGTRLTVL.

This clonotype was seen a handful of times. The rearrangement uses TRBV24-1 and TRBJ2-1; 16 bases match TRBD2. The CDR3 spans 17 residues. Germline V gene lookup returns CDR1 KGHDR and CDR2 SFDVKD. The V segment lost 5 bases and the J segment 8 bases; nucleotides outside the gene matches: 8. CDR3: CATSGGTSGGAGYEQFF. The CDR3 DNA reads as TGTGCCACCAGTGGTGGGACTAGCGGGGGGGCCGGGTATGAGCAGTTCTTC.

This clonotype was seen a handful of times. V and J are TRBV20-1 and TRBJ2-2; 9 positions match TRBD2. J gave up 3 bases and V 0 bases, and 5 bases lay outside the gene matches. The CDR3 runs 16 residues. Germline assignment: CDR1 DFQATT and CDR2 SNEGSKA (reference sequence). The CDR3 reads CSARDRKRGDTGELFF. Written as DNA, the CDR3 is TGCAGTGCTAGAGACCGCAAGCGGGGGGACACCGGGGAGCTGTTTTTT.

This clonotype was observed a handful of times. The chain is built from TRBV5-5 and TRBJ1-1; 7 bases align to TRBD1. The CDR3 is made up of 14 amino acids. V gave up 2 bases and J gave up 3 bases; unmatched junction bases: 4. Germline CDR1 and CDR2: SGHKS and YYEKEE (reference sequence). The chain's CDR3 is CASSFDRADTEAFF. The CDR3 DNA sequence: TGTGCCAGCAGCTTTGACAGGGCCGACACTGAAGCTTTCTTT.

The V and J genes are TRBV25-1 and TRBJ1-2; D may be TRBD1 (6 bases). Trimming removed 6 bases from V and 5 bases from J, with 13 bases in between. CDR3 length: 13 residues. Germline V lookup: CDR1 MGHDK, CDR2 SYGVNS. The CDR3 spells CASRLGDMYGYTF. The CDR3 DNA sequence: TGTGCCAGCAGGCTGGGGGACATGTATGGCTACACCTTC.